This T cell receptor beta chain originates from a study of cytotoxic CD8 clonotypes in ibrutinib-treated CLL. Overall study context: Of a cohort that held about 12 relapsed/refractory and fewer than 16 treatment-naive patients, 17 to 18 were IGHV unmutated. Partial response occurred in roughly 24 patients and complete response in 2; at median approximately 68 months, 14 remained remitted and around 12 progressed.

In germline, CDR1 is SGHRS, CDR2 YFSETQ. Trimming took 1 base from V and 1 from J, leaving 17 bases between them. This CDR3 is built from 17 residues. The table lists this clone with a few counts. The data were produced by immunoSEQ multiplex PCR, yet TCRdb's version contains in-frame clones alone and is incomplete. The profile shows some 120,000 clones, roughly 57% of them singletons. Sequenced here: PBMCs, sampled after 24 months of ibrutinib treatment. The sequence derives from a human donor with chronic lymphocytic leukemia. This rearrangement joins TRBV5-1 to TRBJ1-1; tentative D call: TRBD1 (5 bases). CDR3 residues: CASSLNNRAGTNTEAFF. CDR3 in DNA: TGCGCCAGCAGCTTGAATAATCGGGCAGGGACGAACACTGAAGCTTTCTTT.